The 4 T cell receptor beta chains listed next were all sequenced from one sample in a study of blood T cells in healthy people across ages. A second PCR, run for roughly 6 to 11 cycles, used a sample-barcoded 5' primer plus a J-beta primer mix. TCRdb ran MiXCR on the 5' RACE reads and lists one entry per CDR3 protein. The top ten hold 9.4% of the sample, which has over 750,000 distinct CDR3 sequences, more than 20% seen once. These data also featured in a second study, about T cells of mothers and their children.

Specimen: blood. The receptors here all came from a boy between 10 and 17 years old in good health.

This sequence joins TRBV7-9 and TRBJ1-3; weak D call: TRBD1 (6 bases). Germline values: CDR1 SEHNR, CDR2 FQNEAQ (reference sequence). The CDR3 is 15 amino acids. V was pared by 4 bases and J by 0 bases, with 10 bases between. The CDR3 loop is CASSSTGSSGNTIYF. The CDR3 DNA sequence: TGTGCCAGCAGCTCTACAGGGTCCTCTGGAAACACCATATATTTT.

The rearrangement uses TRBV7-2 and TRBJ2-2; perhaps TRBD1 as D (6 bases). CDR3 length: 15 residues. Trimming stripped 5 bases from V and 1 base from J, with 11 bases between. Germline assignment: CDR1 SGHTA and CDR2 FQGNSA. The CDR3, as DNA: TGTGCCAGCAGCCGCACAGGGATGAACACCGGGGAGCTGTTTTTT. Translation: CASSRTGMNTGELFF.

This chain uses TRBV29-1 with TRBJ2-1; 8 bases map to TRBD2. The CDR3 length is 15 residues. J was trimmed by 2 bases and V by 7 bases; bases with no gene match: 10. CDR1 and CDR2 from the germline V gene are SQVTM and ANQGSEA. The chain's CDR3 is CSGKLAVTPYNEQFF. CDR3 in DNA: TGCAGCGGAAAACTAGCGGTTACCCCCTACAATGAGCAGTTCTTC.

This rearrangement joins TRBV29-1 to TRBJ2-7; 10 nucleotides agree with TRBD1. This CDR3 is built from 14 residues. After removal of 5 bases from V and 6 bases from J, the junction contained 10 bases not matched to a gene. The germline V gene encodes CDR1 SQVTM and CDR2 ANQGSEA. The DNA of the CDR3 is TGCAGCGTTAGTTACCGGGACAGGGGTGGCGAGCAGTACTTC. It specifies CSVSYRDRGGEQYF.